The present TCR beta chain was sequenced within a study of patients and donors after allogeneic stem cell transplantation. There are 13 residues in the CDR3. Between the trimmed V and J ends, which lost 7 bases and 6 bases, there was a span of 15 bases. TCRdb processed the RT-PCR reads anew with MiXCR; each CDR3 protein has one entry. The sample gives approximately 220,000 distinct CDR3 sequences, roughly two fifths of which show up once; 11% is in the top ten. The chain has TRBV12-3 or TRBV12-4 and TRBJ1-2; D uncertain. The origin of this receptor is a human donor who was either an allogeneic HSCT recipient or a stem cell or donor lymphocyte infusion donor (not recorded which). It is not recorded whose cells these are; they may come from a transplant donor. Sequencing used blood, either unsorted or a sorted T cell fraction (not recorded which). CDR3 DNA sequence: TGTGCCAGCACCTCAAGGCAAGGGCATGGCTACACCTTC. Its protein is CASTSRQGHGYTF.